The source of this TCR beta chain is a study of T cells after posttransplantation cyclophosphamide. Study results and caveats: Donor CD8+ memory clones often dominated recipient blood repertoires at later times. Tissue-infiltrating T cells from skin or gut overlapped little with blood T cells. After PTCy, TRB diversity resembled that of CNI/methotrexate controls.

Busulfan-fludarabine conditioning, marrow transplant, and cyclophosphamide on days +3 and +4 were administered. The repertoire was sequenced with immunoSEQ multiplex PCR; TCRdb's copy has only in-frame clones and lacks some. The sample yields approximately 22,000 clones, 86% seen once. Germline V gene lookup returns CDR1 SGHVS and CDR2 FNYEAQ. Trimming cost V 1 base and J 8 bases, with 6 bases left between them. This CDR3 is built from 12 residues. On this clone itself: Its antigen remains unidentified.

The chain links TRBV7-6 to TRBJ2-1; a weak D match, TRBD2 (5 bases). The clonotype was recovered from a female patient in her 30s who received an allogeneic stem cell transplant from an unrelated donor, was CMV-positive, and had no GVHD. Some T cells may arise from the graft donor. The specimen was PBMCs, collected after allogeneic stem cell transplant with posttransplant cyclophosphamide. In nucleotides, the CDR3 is TGTGCCAGCAGCTTAGTAGCGCATGAGCAGTTCTTC. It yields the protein CASSLVAHEQFF.